The clone carrying this T cell receptor beta chain was observed a few times. This specimen comes from a study of T-cell reconstitution after alpha-beta-depleted transplantation in children. The TCRbeta library was prepared with unique molecular identifiers. TCRdb reprocessed the PCR reads via MiXCR and lists one record per CDR3 protein. Of a few hundred thousand distinct CDR3 sequences in the sample, roughly 10% were seen once. The V end was cut by 6 bases, the J end by 6 bases, with 12 bases between. CDR3 length: 14 residues. The germline CDR1 and CDR2 sequences are MNHNS and SASEGT. J is TRBJ1-6 and V is TRBV6-1, with a tentative D call TRBD1 (6 bases). The material sequenced was PBMCs from the stem cell graft donor, taken from the stem cell graft. The source of this sequence is a human donor who donated a stem cell graft to a child with acute myeloid leukemia. CDR3: CASRDSLSNSPLHF. CDR3 coding DNA: TGTGCCAGCAGGGACAGCCTATCTAATTCACCCCTCCACTTT.